This entry lists 14 T cell receptor beta chains sequenced from one sample in a study of beta chain features in type 1 diabetes. Study-wide findings and caveats: TCRB CDR3s were moderately but significantly shorter in Type 1 diabetes patients in all four CD4+ subsets.

The isolated RNA, all of it, was reverse transcribed, so expressed TCRB transcripts were what got sequenced. This table comes from immunoSEQ multiplex PCR, and its TCRdb copy is limited to in-frame clones, with some not included. The sample records 25,000 to 30,000 clones, roughly three fifths being singletons. These receptors lack a known antigen. Sequenced input: Tregs from blood. The receptors here all came from a woman under 30 with type 1 diabetes.

This chain connects TRBV6-1 to TRBJ1-2, with 8 bases that match TRBD1. The ends lost 6 bases at V and 4 bases at J; junction bases unmatched: 4. CDR3 length equals 13 residues. CDR1 MNHNS and CDR2 SASEGT come from the germline V gene. The DNA for the CDR3 is TGTGCCAGCAGGGACAGGGTCGGCTATGGCTACACCTTC. Its translation: CASRDRVGYGYTF.

The chain carries TRBV28 and TRBJ2-7, with 7 positions matching TRBD2. The trim removed 8 bases at V and 5 bases at J, leaving 15 bases unmatched. The germline V gene has CDR1 MDHEN and CDR2 SYDVKM. The CDR3 spans 15 residues. The CDR3 nucleotides read TGTGCCAGCCTCGGTGGGTGGGGGAGGGCCCACGAGCAGTACTTC. Translation gives CASLGGWGRAHEQYF.

The V and J genes are TRBV28 and TRBJ2-3, with 9 bases aligning to TRBD2. Unmatched junction bases numbered 13, after V lost 6 bases and J lost 6 bases. Germline CDR1 reads MDHEN; CDR2 reads SYDVKM. The CDR3 is made up of 16 amino acids. The CDR3 loop is CASRALAGWGGDTQYF. CDR3 DNA sequence: TGTGCCAGCAGAGCCCTAGCGGGATGGGGTGGGGATACGCAGTATTTT. The whole variable domain, filled in from reference TRBV28 and TRBJ2-3, reads DVKVTQSSRYLVKRTGEKVFLECVQDMDHENMFWYRQDPGLGLRLIYFSYDVKMKEKGDIPEGYSVSREKKERFSLILESASTNQTSMYLCASRALAGWGGDTQYFGPGTRLTVL.

This clone was observed a handful of times. The chain is built from TRBV29-1 and TRBJ1-5; D not resolved. V lost 4 bases, J lost 6 bases, and 13 bases lay in between. CDR3 size: 13 residues. Per the germline V gene, CDR1 is SQVTM and CDR2 is ANQGSEA. CDR3 residues: CSVGESGRQPQHF. DNA for the CDR3: TGCAGCGTTGGGGAGTCTGGCCGTCAGCCCCAGCATTTT.

The chain combines TRBV6-5 with TRBJ2-7; a possible D gene is TRBD2 (6 bases). The CDR3 contains 14 residues. Looked up from germline, CDR1 is MNHEY and CDR2 is SVGAGI. Here the CDR3 DNA reads TGTTTTTCTATGCCTACAGCGGGCCCCTACGAGCAGTACGTC. This gives the protein CFSMPTAGPYEQYV.

Points on this clone: The identical CDR3 is also encoded by other nucleotide sequences in the sample. The chain couples TRBV6-6 to TRBJ2-3, with 9 bases aligning to TRBD1. Trimming cost V 4 bases and J 1 base; bases outside gene matches: 3. There are 15 residues in the CDR3. Germline CDR1 is MNHNY and CDR2 is SVGAGI (reference sequence). The chain's CDR3 is CASSSRDRGTDTQYF. CDR3 coding DNA: TGTGCCAGCAGTTCCCGGGACAGGGGCACAGATACGCAGTATTTT.

V gene TRBV6-1 combines with J gene TRBJ2-4; tentative D call: TRBD2 (5 bases). V dropped 4 bases and J dropped 1 base, with 20 bases sitting between them. The CDR3 loop spans 18 amino acids. Per the germline V gene, CDR1 is MNHNS and CDR2 is SASEGT. DNA for the CDR3: TGTGCCAGCAGTGTATTTTTCGGGGAGAGAGTTGCCAAAAACATTCAGTACTTC. It is translated as CASSVFFGERVAKNIQYF.

The chain joins TRBV20-1 to TRBJ1-1; the match to TRBD1 covers 8 bases. The trim removed 7 bases at V and 4 bases at J, leaving 2 bases unmatched. This CDR3 is built from 11 residues. CDR1 is DFQATT, CDR2 SNEGSKA, per germline (reference sequence). CDR3 region: CSDTGGTEAFF. DNA of the CDR3: TGCAGTGATACAGGGGGCACTGAAGCTTTCTTT.

This sequence joins TRBV11-2 and TRBJ1-1, with D possibly matching TRBD1 (6 bases). CDR3 length equals 14 residues. Germline V gene lookup returns CDR1 SGHAT and CDR2 FQNNGV. V lost 9 bases to trimming and J lost 7 bases, with 21 bases between them. Here the CDR3 reads CARGGRGGGDEAFF. CDR3 DNA: TGTGCCAGGGGGGGTCGGGGAGGGGGGGATGAAGCTTTCTTT.

V usage is TRBV11-2 and J usage is TRBJ2-1, with TRBD1 matching 9 bases. Germline V gene data show CDR1 as SGHAT and CDR2 as FQNNGV. The CDR3 has 17 residues. Germline trimming cut 1 base from V and 8 bases from J; bases unmatched to any gene: 12. CDR3 nucleotide sequence: TGTGCCAGCAGCTTAGTAAGGACAGGGGATGTCTCTGATGAGCAGTTCTTC. It specifies CASSLVRTGDVSDEQFF.

This clone was seen only a few times. The rearrangement uses TRBV5-1 and TRBJ2-7; a weak D match, TRBD2 (5 bases). Germline V CDR1 and CDR2: SGHRS, YFSETQ. The V end was cut by 3 bases, the J end by 3 bases, with 16 bases between. This CDR3 has 15 amino acids. The CDR3, as DNA: TGCGCCAGCAGCTCCGGGTCGCGGGCGAGCTACGAGCAGTACTTC. Translation: CASSSGSRASYEQYF.

This clone was seen a few times. The chain joins TRBV10-2 to TRBJ2-7; 7 nucleotides line up with TRBD1. After removal of 5 bases from V and 0 bases from J, the junction contained 4 bases not matched to a gene. CDR1 is WSHSY and CDR2 is SAAADI in the germline V gene. This CDR3 comprises 14 residues. CDR3 sequence reads: CASSPGGYSYEQYV. The CDR3, as DNA: TGCGCCAGCAGTCCAGGGGGATACTCCTACGAGCAGTACGTC.

The chain carries TRBV6-5 and TRBJ2-2, with D possibly being TRBD1 (6 bases). CDR1 and CDR2 (germline): MNHEY, SVGAGI. With 10 bases removed from V and 5 bases from J, the gap between germline ends came to 17 bases. The CDR3 has 14 residues. CDR3 sequence (DNA): TGTGCCACCCTTCGACAGGACAAAACCGGGGAGCTGTTTTTT. Its protein is CATLRQDKTGELFF.

The V and J genes are TRBV5-6 and TRBJ2-5; D call uncertain. The CDR3 has 15 amino acids. Trimming took off 4 bases at V and 7 bases at J, with 20 bases between the two ends. CDR1 and CDR2 from the germline V gene are SGHDT and YYEEEE. The DNA of the CDR3 is TGTGCCAGCAGCCCGGCTATCTTAGAGACGGGGACCCAGTACTTC. Its protein is CASSPAILETGTQYF.